This TCR beta chain originates from a study of blood T cell repertoires in COVID-19. This clone was found once. Data came from immunoSEQ multiplex PCR; TCRdb stores just in-frame clones and leaves some out. The sample shows some 98,000 clones, 70% to 85% of them seen only once. The germline V gene has CDR1 MNHNS and CDR2 SASEGT. V lost 3 bases to trimming and J lost 2 bases, with 16 bases between them. The CDR3 spans 16 residues. The sequenced sample consisted of peripheral blood. This sequence joins TRBV6-1 and TRBJ1-2; tentative D call: TRBD1 (6 bases). The receptor's source is a man aged 65-85 years with active or convalescent COVID-19. DNA of the CDR3: TGTGCCAGCAGTGACCCGACAGGAGCTTTGAACTATGGCTACACCTTC. Protein: CASSDPTGALNYGYTF.